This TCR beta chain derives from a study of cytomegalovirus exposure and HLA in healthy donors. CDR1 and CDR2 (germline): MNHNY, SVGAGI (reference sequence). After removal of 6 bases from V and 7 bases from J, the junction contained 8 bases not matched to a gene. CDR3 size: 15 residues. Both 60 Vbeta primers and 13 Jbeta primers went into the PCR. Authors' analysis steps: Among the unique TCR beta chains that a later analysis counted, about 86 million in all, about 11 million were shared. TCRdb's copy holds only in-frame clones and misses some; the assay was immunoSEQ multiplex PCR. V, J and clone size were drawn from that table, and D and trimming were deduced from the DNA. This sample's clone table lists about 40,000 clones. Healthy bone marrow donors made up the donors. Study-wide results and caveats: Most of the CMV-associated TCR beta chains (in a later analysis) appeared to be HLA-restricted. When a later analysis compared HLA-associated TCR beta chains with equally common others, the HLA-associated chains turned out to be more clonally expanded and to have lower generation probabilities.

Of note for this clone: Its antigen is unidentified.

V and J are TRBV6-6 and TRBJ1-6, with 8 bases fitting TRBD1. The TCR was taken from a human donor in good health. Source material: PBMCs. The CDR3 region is CASRSRQGWNSPLHF. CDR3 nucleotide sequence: TGTGCCAGCAGGTCTAGACAGGGGTGGAATTCACCCCTCCACTTT.